These 30 T cell receptor beta chains originate from one sample sequenced in a study of T cells in Graves' hyperthyroidism and ophthalmopathy. Amplified TCR beta CDR3 regions came from RNA transcripts. With the HTBI primer set, the TCR CDR3 went through a first round of RT-PCR. TCRdb passed the multiplex PCR reads through MiXCR, listing each CDR3 protein once. The sample lists about 180,000 distinct CDR3 sequences, 9.4% occurring once. The sequenced material came from blood. The receptors here all came from a woman aged 18-29 years with Graves' hyperthyroidism that later progressed to Graves' ophthalmopathy.

The genes are TRBV10-3 and TRBJ2-7, with D hard to call. CDR3 length equals 15 residues. Germline V lookup: CDR1 ENHRY, CDR2 SYGVKD. V was pared by 3 bases and J by 3 bases, with 15 bases between. CDR3 in DNA: TGTGCCATCAGTGAAAAGGCAGGTGGATACTACGAGCAGTACTTC. It yields the protein CAISEKAGGYYEQYF.

Note on this clonotype: A much bigger clone sits one base away, suggesting this may be a read error. The gene calls are TRBV12-3 or TRBV12-4 and TRBJ2-7; TRBD2 matches at 8 bases. V gave up 5 bases and J gave up 3 bases; unmatched junction bases: 6. CDR3 size: 14 residues. For the CDR3, the DNA is TGTGCCAGCAGTATAGGGGGACTAGACTACGAGCAGTACTTC. Amino acids: CASSIGGLDYEQYF.

This clonotype was seen repeatedly, ten times or more. This rearrangement joins TRBV2 to TRBJ2-1, with 13 bases matching TRBD2. V dropped 8 bases and J dropped 8; count of bases not matched to a gene: 9. CDR3 length equals 15 residues. The germline V gene has CDR1 SNHLY and CDR2 FYNNEI. The CDR3 reads CASLAGTSGKDEQFF. The CDR3 nucleotides are TGTGCCAGCCTAGCCGGGACTAGCGGGAAGGATGAGCAGTTCTTC.

This clonotype appeared many times. V is TRBV5-6 and J is TRBJ2-5; D not certain. CDR3 length: 13 amino acids. Germline loops: CDR1 SGHDT, CDR2 YYEEEE. V lost 5 bases to trimming and J lost 4 bases, with 12 bases between them. CDR3: CASSLESRETQYF. DNA of the CDR3: TGTGCCAGCAGTCTAGAGAGCCGAGAGACCCAGTACTTC.

The table lists this clonotype with many counts. The chain is built from TRBV29-1 and TRBJ1-1; D is possibly TRBD1 (6 bases). The CDR3 is made up of 12 amino acids. V lost 6 bases to trimming and J lost 4 bases, with 12 bases between them. CDR1 is SQVTM, CDR2 ANQGSEA, per germline. Written as DNA, the CDR3 is TGCAGCGTGGGGGCGGGGTTCACTGAAGCTTTCTTT. It specifies CSVGAGFTEAFF.

This clonotype was counted many times. The rearrangement uses TRBV3-1 and TRBJ1-1, with D hard to call. In germline, CDR1 is LGHDT, CDR2 YNNKEL (reference sequence). With 2 bases removed from V and 0 bases from J, the gap between germline ends came to 7 bases. CDR3 length: 14 residues. The DNA of the CDR3 is TGTGCCAGCAGCCAATTTTGGATGAACACTGAAGCTTTCTTT. Protein: CASSQFWMNTEAFF.

The chain has TRBV3-1 and TRBJ2-1; D is unclear. Germline CDR1 reads LGHDT; CDR2 reads YNNKEL (reference sequence). CDR3 size: 15 residues. V lost 6 bases to trimming and J lost 1 base, with 13 bases between them. The DNA for the CDR3 is TGTGCCAGCAGTCCACTAATCGGGTCCTACAATGAGCAGTTCTTC. This encodes CASSPLIGSYNEQFF.

This clonotype was recorded at least ten times. The chain is built from TRBV5-6 and TRBJ1-4, with D unclear. The V end lost 0 bases, the J end lost 0 bases, and 12 bases lay between the germline ends. Per the germline V gene, CDR1 is SGHDT and CDR2 is YYEEEE. The CDR3 is 17 amino acids. This CDR3 is CASSLARTGPTNEKLFF. Here the CDR3 DNA reads TGTGCCAGCAGCTTGGCGCGTACCGGCCCAACTAATGAAAAACTGTTTTTT. The variable domain in full, completed from reference TRBV5-6 and TRBJ1-4, reads DAGVTQSPTHLIKTRGQQVTLRCSPKSGHDTVSWYQQALGQGPQFIFQYYEEEERQRGNFPDRFSGHQFPNYSSELNVNALLLGDSALYLCASSLARTGPTNEKLFFGSGTQLSVL.

This clonotype appeared many times. The V and J genes are TRBV12-3 or TRBV12-4 and TRBJ2-7; 8 bases are shared with TRBD2. CDR3 length equals 13 residues. The V segment lost 3 bases and the J segment 6 bases; nucleotides outside the gene matches: 4. CDR3 in DNA: TGTGCCAGCAGTTTTAACCGGGGGGGCGAGCAGTACTTC. This sequence encodes CASSFNRGGEQYF.

This clonotype was counted ten times or more. J is TRBJ1-1 and V is TRBV12-3 or TRBV12-4; TRBD1 aligns across 7 bases. CDR3 length: 14 amino acids. With V trimmed by 6 bases and J by 7 bases, 11 bases remained unmatched. DNA of the CDR3: TGTGCCAGCAGCCACCCGGGACAGCCTATTGAAGCTTTCTTT. As protein: CASSHPGQPIEAFF.

This clonotype appeared a few times. This sequence joins TRBV12-3 or TRBV12-4 and TRBJ2-1; 13 bases are a match to TRBD2. After removal of 6 bases from V and 7 bases from J, the junction contained 15 bases not matched to a gene. The CDR3 has 18 residues. This CDR3 reads CASRTTTSGRAIVNEQFF. The CDR3 nucleotides are TGTGCCAGCAGAACAACCACTAGCGGGAGGGCCATAGTAAATGAGCAGTTCTTC.

This clonotype turned up a few times. V and J are TRBV19 and TRBJ2-5; 13 positions agree with TRBD2. In germline, CDR1 is LNHDA, CDR2 SQIVND (reference sequence). CDR3 length: 16 amino acids. Losses at the gene ends were 10 bases for V and 4 bases for J; bases not matched to a gene: 12. In nucleotides, the CDR3 is TGTGCCACCACGCCCGGACTAGCGGGAGATACAGAGACCCAGTACTTC. Its translation is CATTPGLAGDTETQYF.

Many counts were recorded for this clonotype. The chain carries TRBV27 and TRBJ2-3, with 8 nucleotides matching TRBD2. V lost 5 bases to trimming and J lost 0 bases; unmatched junction nucleotides: 4. The germline V gene encodes CDR1 MNHEY and CDR2 SMNVEV (reference sequence). This CDR3 is built from 15 residues. Here the CDR3 reads CASSTSGHSTDTQYF. The DNA of the CDR3 is TGTGCCAGCAGTACTAGCGGACACAGCACAGATACGCAGTATTTT.

This chain uses TRBV7-6 with TRBJ2-2; D remains ambiguous. V lost 3 bases to trimming and J lost 4 bases, with 9 bases between them. The CDR3 covers 14 residues. Germline CDR1 is SGHVS and CDR2 is FNYEAQ. CDR3 nucleotide sequence: TGTGCCAGCAGCTTTACCGACTCCACCGGGGAGCTGTTTTTT. This translates into CASSFTDSTGELFF.

This clonotype was picked up many times. CDR3 nucleotides: TGTGCCAGCAGACGACGGGGGGGGGACACCGGGGAGCTGTTTTTT. This sequence encodes CASRRRGGDTGELFF. The gene calls are TRBV7-8 and TRBJ2-2; 8 bases match TRBD2. The V segment lost 6 bases and the J segment 3 bases; nucleotides outside the gene matches: 6. The CDR3 sequence is 15 residues long. From germline, CDR1 is SGHVS and CDR2 FQNEAQ.

At least ten counts were recorded for this clonotype. This chain links TRBV2 with TRBJ2-7; possibly TRBD1 for D (6 bases). Germline loops: CDR1 SNHLY, CDR2 FYNNEI. This CDR3 region has 12 residues. Trimming removed 4 bases from V and 4 bases from J, with 8 bases in between. The CDR3 DNA reads TGTGCCAGCAGTGCACAGGGTTACGAGCAGTACTTC. It encodes CASSAQGYEQYF.

The chain employs TRBV5-4 and TRBJ2-1, with 14 bases aligning to TRBD2. Germline V gene sequence: CDR1 SGHNT, CDR2 YYREEE (reference sequence). CDR3 length: 18 residues. V shed 4 bases, J shed 0 bases, and the junction held 6 bases outside the gene matches. CDR3 residues: CASSGGLAGDSSYNEQFF. CDR3 coding DNA: TGTGCCAGCAGCGGGGGACTAGCGGGAGATAGCTCCTACAATGAGCAGTTCTTC.

In this sample, this clonotype turned up a few times. The J gene is TRBJ2-1, the V gene TRBV9; 12 bases are shared with TRBD2. V trimming: 4 bases; J trimming: 7 bases; junction bases outside the gene matches: 12. This CDR3 comprises 17 residues. Germline V gene sequence: CDR1 SGDLS, CDR2 YYNGEE. CDR3 in amino acids: CASSPDLAGGPGNEQFF. CDR3 DNA: TGTGCCAGCAGCCCAGACCTAGCGGGGGGGCCTGGAAATGAGCAGTTCTTC.

Of note for this clonotype: A much larger clone sits a single nucleotide away, making a read error possible. The rearrangement links TRBV20-1 to TRBJ2-7; D gene ambiguous. Germline CDR1 reads DFQATT; CDR2 reads SNEGSKA (reference sequence). The CDR3 contains 13 residues. CDR3 amino acids: CSARPGVTYEQDF. Here the CDR3 DNA reads TGCAGTGCTAGACCCGGAGTAACCTACGAGCAGGACTTC.

This clonotype was recorded many times. The CDR3 protein is CSARAGTGGYTF. CDR3 nucleotides: TGCAGTGCTAGAGCCGGGACAGGTGGCTACACCTTC. The chain carries TRBV20-1 and TRBJ1-2; TRBD1 agrees at 8 bases. Germline V gene lookup returns CDR1 DFQATT and CDR2 SNEGSKA (reference sequence). Trimming at V came to 1 base and at J to 7 bases, leaving 2 bases not matched to a gene. This CDR3 spans 12 amino acids.

Comments on this clonotype: Just one base apart from a much larger clone, this may be a read error. This chain links TRBV20-1 with TRBJ2-7; D not resolved. The CDR3 has 15 amino acids. CDR1 is DFQATT, CDR2 SNEGSKA, per germline (reference sequence). The CDR3 spells CSARDRKLSSYEQHF. CDR3 coding DNA: TGCAGTGCTAGAGATAGAAAGCTGAGCTCCTACGAGCAGCACTTC.

There are many counts of this clonotype. Possible read error: a much larger clone is one base away. The V gene is TRBV12-3 or TRBV12-4, the J gene TRBJ1-1; the D gene is possibly TRBD1 (5 bases). The CDR3 covers 13 residues. V lost 5 bases and J lost 3, with 10 bases in between. CDR3 sequence (DNA): TGTGCCAGCAGTATACGGGGCTACACTGAAGCTTTCTTT. Residues: CASSIRGYTEAFF.

In this sample, this clonotype turned up many times. The rearrangement links TRBV7-2 to TRBJ2-2; no firm D call. From germline, CDR1 is SGHTA and CDR2 FQGNSA. This CDR3 comprises 19 residues. Deletions cut 0 bases from V and 2 bases from J, with 19 bases between. The CDR3 region has the DNA TGTGCCAGCAGCTTAGCTCTCCCGACCGCCGCAACTAACACCGGGGAGCTGTTTTTT. It codes for CASSLALPTAATNTGELFF.

This clonotype was counted at least ten times. The rearrangement links TRBV30 to TRBJ2-3, with 12 bases fitting TRBD2. V was pared by 3 bases and J by 2 bases, with 15 bases of the junction left unmatched. Germline assignment: CDR1 GTSNPN and CDR2 SVGIG (reference sequence). The CDR3 has 19 residues. The CDR3 reads CAWSPRLAGALPFTDTQYF. The CDR3 DNA reads TGTGCCTGGAGCCCTAGACTAGCGGGGGCCCTACCCTTCACAGATACGCAGTATTTT.

This clonotype was recorded at least ten times. This rearrangement joins TRBV30 to TRBJ1-6, with D possibly matching TRBD1 (6 bases). V was pared by 2 bases and J by 8 bases, with 13 bases between. Germline CDR1 reads GTSNPN; CDR2 reads SVGIG (reference sequence). CDR3 length: 14 amino acids. The CDR3 nucleotides read TGTGCCTGGAGTCTCACAGGGAACGATTCACCCCTCCACTTT. Translation: CAWSLTGNDSPLHF. Full variable domain (outside the CDR3, taken from reference TRBV30 and TRBJ1-6): SQTIHQWPATLVQPVGSPLSLECTVEGTSNPNLYWYRQAAGRGLQLLFYSVGIGQISSEVPQNLSASRPQDRQFILSSKKLLLSDSGFYLCAWSLTGNDSPLHFGNGTRLTVT.

This clonotype was detected a few times. The chain carries TRBV18 and TRBJ1-1; no clear D. This CDR3 has 13 residues. Trimming shortened V by 4 bases and J by 1 base, and 7 bases separated the two germline ends. The germline V gene encodes CDR1 KGHSH and CDR2 LQKENI. This CDR3 is CASSRKQNTEAFF. CDR3 DNA sequence: TGTGCCAGCTCACGAAAACAGAACACTGAAGCTTTCTTT.

Concerning this clonotype itself: This may be a read error, as it is one base from a much larger clone. The chain's CDR3 is CASSISGLAGVRYNEQLF. CDR3 nucleotides: TGTGCCAGTAGTATTTCAGGATTAGCGGGTGTTCGTTACAATGAGCAGCTCTTC. The chain couples TRBV19 to TRBJ2-1; 7 bases match TRBD2. The germline V gene encodes CDR1 LNHDA and CDR2 SQIVND (reference sequence). The CDR3 spans 18 residues.

Concerning this clonotype: This could be a read error, since a much larger clone is one nucleotide away. The chain uses TRBV6-1 and TRBJ1-5, with 9 bases that match TRBD1. From germline, CDR1 is MNHNS and CDR2 SASEGT. The CDR3 has 15 residues. CDR3 amino acids: CTTLPGGTGWQPQHF. As DNA, the CDR3 is TGTACCACCCTCCCCGGTGGGACAGGGTGGCAGCCCCAGCATTTT.

The table lists this clonotype with many counts. The chain links TRBV11-2 to TRBJ2-3; D possibly corresponds to TRBD2 (6 bases). Germline loops: CDR1 SGHAT, CDR2 FQNNGV. V lost 4 bases, J lost 0 bases, and 11 bases lay in between. This CDR3 contains 15 residues. In nucleotides, the CDR3 is TGTGCCAGCAGCTCCTTAGCGGCTAGCACAGATACGCAGTATTTT. It specifies CASSSLAASTDTQYF.

The gene calls are TRBV6-4 and TRBJ1-5; D not certain. The CDR3 length is 14 residues. Trimming cost V 0 bases and J 7 bases, with 10 bases left between them. In germline, CDR1 is MRHNA, CDR2 SNTAGT. CDR3 nucleotides: TGTGCCAGCAGTGACTCGGGAGAGGGACAGCCCCAGCATTTT. Encoded protein: CASSDSGEGQPQHF.